This T cell receptor (beta chain) appears in the sequencing data of a study of blood T cell repertoires in COVID-19 (TCRdb year 2020). Context from the whole study: The collaborator samples originated in the United States, Italy and Spain and spanned the acute and convalescent phases of COVID-19. Where available, HLA class I and class II types were taken from metadata supplied by the sample provider and were not determined by assay-based typing. Samples came from the ongoing ImmuneRACE study (first 160 participants) plus 1,254 subjects from 6 global collaborators. The dataset comprised deeply sampled blood TCRbeta repertoires from subjects exposed to, actively infected with, or recovered from COVID-19. The sample metadata nearly always contained a de-identified subject ID, COVID-19 status, age in years and sex. The prospective study material was composed of cDNA or gDNA derived from T cells, B-cell-depleted T cells, or PBMCs. The repertoires were released in a freely available public database intended as a resource for research on the immune response to SARS-CoV-2.

Findings and caveats that apply to the study as a whole: Clinical and demographic metadata were provided uncurated, with the amount varying by source and participant.

As for this clone: The antigen it binds to is not known. The record has no base qualities; no much larger clone is one base away.

The collaborating institutions used their own protocols to collect whole blood in K2EDTA tubes. For TCRbeta analysis, collaborators shipped samples in one of three forms: frozen whole blood, isolated PBMCs, or DNA extracted from either of those sample types. Here V drops 4 bases and J drops 7 bases, and the junction holds 10 bases not matched to any gene. Sequences ENHRY (CDR1) and SYGVKD (CDR2) are obtained from the germline V gene. From the cysteine through the phenylalanine, the CDR3 covers 15 amino acids. Only the CDR3 portion is preserved as DNA: 45 bases, with reading frame beginning at the first base. The immunoSEQ Assay, a bias-controlled multiplex PCR, was used to amplify TCRbeta CDR3 regions from genomic DNA. The source study handled its data this way. The number of nucleated cells in each sample was estimated from the amplification of reference gene primers within the assay. To quantify the absolute abundance of each unique TCRbeta CDR3 rearrangement, sequence reads were collapsed and filtered. For each sample, productive Simpson clonality was calculated as the square root of Simpson's diversity index across productive rearrangements. Held by TCRdb, this immuneACCESS table contains in-frame sequences only and omits some clones. Under half of the omission traces to an unresolved V gene where checked; the cause of the rest is unknown. V and J calls and clone size are copied from that table; D and trimming were computed from the DNA. The sample contains roughly 59,000 clones, 65% to 80% of them found a single time. The top ten hold around 10% of the sample.

Specimen: peripheral blood. The sequence derives from a human donor in a cohort sampled during active COVID-19. The sequence links TRBV10-3 to TRBJ2-5; 9 bases in the middle match TRBD1. The nucleotide sequence reads as follows: TGTGCCATCAGTGGCCACACAGGGGGCGTTGGGACCCAGTACTTC. It translates to CAISGHTGGVGTQYF.